The 16 T cell receptor beta chains below all came from one sample that was sequenced in a study of Tregs in tolerant kidney transplant recipients. Some clones are missing from TCRdb's copy, which holds only in-frame ones; the method was immunoSEQ multiplex PCR. This repertoire comprises nearly 15,000 clones; its ten largest clones make up 3.5% to 4%. Mixed chimerism was transient after nonmyeloablative marrow transplants from related graft donors. Material: CD4+ T cells from blood (PBMCs), obtained 12 months after the transplant. The origin of the receptors is a human patient who received a combined kidney and bone marrow transplant. Some of the T cells might come from the graft donor.

As for this clone: From the germline J gene comes the end of the CDR3, since the read stops 3 residues before it. V and J are TRBV20-1 and TRBJ1-2, with D possibly matching TRBD1 (6 bases). The CDR3 spans 13 residues. The V end lost 6 bases, the J end lost 6 bases, and 17 bases lay between the germline ends. The V gene's germline CDR1 is DFQATT and CDR2 SNEGSKA (reference sequence). The covered CDR3 bases are TGCAGTGCCTCACCCGGCGGGACACATGGC. It specifies CSASPGGTHG. The whole CDR3 is CSASPGGTHGYTF.

Concerning this clone: From the germline J gene comes the end of the CDR3, since the read stops 3 residues before it. The rearrangement uses TRBV7-9 and TRBJ2-1, with D maybe TRBD1 (5 bases). From germline, CDR1 is SEHNR and CDR2 FQNEAQ (reference sequence). This CDR3 is 14 amino acids long. Deletions cut 5 bases from V and 6 bases from J, with 14 bases between. CDR3 DNA (partial): TGTGCCAGCAGCCGCGGCTGGGGCAGCAATGAG. Translation: CASSRGWGSNE. The CDR3, in full, reads CASSRGWGSNEQFF.

About this clone: The read ends 3 residues shy of where the CDR3 ends; the end is completed using the germline J gene. V is TRBV19 and J is TRBJ2-1, with D perhaps TRBD2 (7 bases). Trimming cost V 6 bases and J 9 bases, with 18 bases left between them. The CDR3 has 14 amino acids. Germline CDR1 and CDR2: LNHDA and SQIVND (reference sequence). This CDR3 reads CASRTKWGGAEQFF. CDR3 DNA (partial): TGTGCCAGTAGGACCAAGTGGGGGGGGGCTGAG.

As for this clone: Read sequence stops 3 residues before the CDR3 end, and the germline J gene provides the missing end. The rearrangement uses TRBV2 and TRBJ1-5, with 8 bases fitting TRBD1. The CDR3 covers 15 residues. CDR1 is SNHLY and CDR2 is FYNNEI in the germline V gene. V was clipped by 4 bases and J by 4 bases; unmatched bases: 6. The CDR3 sequence: CASSGGQARNQPQHF. CDR3 DNA, as far as it was read: TGTGCCAGCAGTGGGGGACAGGCACGGAATCAGCCC.

Turning to this clone: The read finishes 3 residues shy of the CDR3 end, and the germline J gene is used to complete it. The chain combines TRBV7-2 with TRBJ1-5; weak D call: TRBD1 (5 bases). The ends were cut back, 1 base at V and 7 bases at J, with 14 bases in the middle. Germline V gives CDR1 SGHTA, CDR2 FQGNSA. There are 15 residues in the CDR3. The CDR3 reads CASSLVGTGGQPQHF. CDR3 bases read: TGTGCCAGCAGCTTAGTAGGGACCGGGGGACAGCCC.

As to this clone: The CDR3 end falls 3 residues outside the read, so it is completed with the germline J gene. The chain carries TRBV19 and TRBJ1-2, with D perhaps matching TRBD1 (5 bases). The CDR3 totals 12 residues. The V gene's germline CDR1 is LNHDA and CDR2 SQIVND (reference sequence). Trimming took 6 bases from V and 7 from J, leaving 12 bases between them. This chain's CDR3 is CASRTRVSGYTF. CDR3 DNA, as far as it was read: TGTGCCAGTAGGACCAGGGTTTCTGGC.

To note about this clone: The sequence runs out 3 residues before the end of the CDR3; the remainder is reconstructed from the germline J gene. The rearrangement joins TRBV20-1 to TRBJ1-2; 7 positions match TRBD1. The CDR3 has 14 residues. Trimming at V came to 3 bases and at J to 5 bases, leaving 9 bases not matched to a gene. Germline CDR1 and CDR2: DFQATT and SNEGSKA (reference sequence). The sequenced part of the CDR3 DNA is TGCAGTGCTAGCGGGTACGGACAGGCGTATGGC. Translated: CSASGYGQAYG. Given in full, the CDR3 is CSASGYGQAYGYTF.

In regard to this clone: The read ends 3 residues shy of where the CDR3 ends; the end is completed using the germline J gene. The V call is TRBV7-3, the J call TRBJ2-1; D gene ambiguous. The V gene lost 4 bases and the J gene lost 9 bases, with 7 bases spanning the gap. The CDR3 is 11 residues long. CDR1 and CDR2 (germline): SGHTA, FQGTGA. The part of the CDR3 DNA that was read is TGTGCCAGCAGCTCCCGAGGTGAG. Its protein is CASSSRGE. The entire CDR3 protein is CASSSRGEQFF.

As concerns this clone: The read halts 3 residues ahead of the CDR3 end, with the missing end drawn from the germline J gene. The J gene is TRBJ2-5, the V gene TRBV10-2; D might be TRBD1 (5 bases). Trimming took 3 bases from V and 2 from J, leaving 10 bases between them. Germline CDR1 WSHSY, CDR2 SAAADI. This CDR3 is built from 14 residues. Incomplete CDR3 DNA: TGCGCCAGCAGTGAAGCAGGGCGACAAGAGACC. This gives the protein CASSEAGRQET. The full CDR3 protein reads CASSEAGRQETQYF.

On this clone: The read stops 3 residues short of the end of the CDR3; the missing end is completed from the germline J gene. The J gene is TRBJ2-5, the V gene TRBV5-1; the match to TRBD1 covers 10 bases. The CDR3 is 16 amino acids. V dropped 0 bases and J dropped 2; count of bases not matched to a gene: 4. Germline V CDR1 and CDR2: SGHRS, YFSETQ. CDR3 amino acids: CASSLDPGQGQETQYF. Partial CDR3 DNA: TGCGCCAGCAGCTTGGATCCGGGACAGGGGCAAGAGACC.

Worth noting for this clone: The CDR3 goes on 3 residues after the read ends, and that part is filled in from the germline J gene. The gene calls are TRBV5-1 and TRBJ2-5, with D possibly being TRBD1 or TRBD2 (6 bases each). The CDR3 runs 15 residues. V lost 4 bases and J lost 0, with 13 bases in between. The V gene's germline CDR1 is SGHRS and CDR2 YFSETQ. The CDR3 DNA, read in part, is TGCGCCAGCAGCGGCGGGACAATTTACCAAGAGACC. It specifies CASSGGTIYQET. The full CDR3 protein reads CASSGGTIYQETQYF.

As for this clone: The read gets to within 3 residues of the CDR3 end, and the germline J gene fills in the rest. This chain uses TRBV28 with TRBJ2-5; TRBD2 agrees at 11 bases. V dropped 4 bases and J dropped 5; count of bases not matched to a gene: 15. The CDR3 runs to 18 residues. Per the germline V gene, CDR1 is MDHEN and CDR2 is SYDVKM. The CDR3 bases that were read are TGTGCCAGCAGTTCCGAGGCAAGTAGCGGGAGGGCCGGTGAGACC. This translates into CASSSEASSGRAGET. In full, the CDR3 is CASSSEASSGRAGETQYF.

Regarding this clone: The read finishes 3 residues shy of the CDR3 end, and the germline J gene is used to complete it. V and J are TRBV2 and TRBJ1-5, with unresolved D. V gave up 5 bases and J gave up 0 bases, with 8 bases separating them. The CDR3 consists of 14 residues. Germline V lookup: CDR1 SNHLY, CDR2 FYNNEI. CDR3 amino acids: CASSTDYSNQPQHF. The part of the CDR3 DNA that was read is TGTGCCAGCAGTACAGACTATAGCAATCAGCCC.

Regarding this clone: The read terminates 3 residues before the CDR3 end, so the remaining end is supplied by the germline J gene. The chain recombines TRBV7-9 with TRBJ1-2; D may be TRBD1 (5 bases). Germline assignment: CDR1 SEHNR and CDR2 FQNEAQ (reference sequence). V was pared by 3 bases and J by 4 bases, with 9 bases between. The CDR3 contains 13 residues. CDR3 region: CASSLAGFYGYTF. The covered CDR3 bases are TGTGCCAGCAGCTTGGCAGGGTTCTATGGC.

Turning to this clone: Coverage ceases 3 residues before the CDR3 finishes, and the germline J gene fills in the end. The rearrangement joins TRBV4-1 to TRBJ1-4; the D gene is possibly TRBD1 (5 bases). The CDR3 is 16 residues long. Germline V gene sequence: CDR1 MGHRA, CDR2 YSYEKL. Trimming left V 2 bases short and J 5 bases short, with 15 bases between. CDR3 sequence reads: CASSQLGGRRNEKLFF. The covered CDR3 bases are TGCGCCAGCAGCCAATTGGGGGGACGGAGGAATGAAAAA.

With respect to this clone: The CDR3 goes on 3 residues after the read ends, and that part is filled in from the germline J gene. V is TRBV12-3 or TRBV12-4 and J is TRBJ2-3; possible D gene TRBD2, 6 bases. Trimming cost V 2 bases and J 0 bases, with 9 bases left between them. The CDR3 totals 15 residues. CDR3: CASSLLGTSTDTQYF. CDR3 DNA (partial): TGTGCCAGCAGTTTACTGGGGACTAGCACAGATACG.